Listed here are 25 T cell receptor beta chains from one sample, sequenced in a study of cytomegalovirus exposure and HLA in healthy donors. Primers for the PCR totalled 60 Vbeta and 13 Jbeta. Method: immunoSEQ multiplex PCR; TCRdb's copy keeps in-frame clones and lacks some. Of some 180,000 clones listed, around 80% are singletons. The sample taken for sequencing was PBMCs. The source of these receptors is a male donor in good health and CMV-seronegative.

The chain has TRBV7-9 and TRBJ1-6; 8 bases are a match to TRBD1. This CDR3 comprises 15 residues. J gave up 6 bases and V 3 bases, and 4 bases lay outside the gene matches. Germline V gene sequence: CDR1 SEHNR, CDR2 FQNEAQ (reference sequence). In DNA, the CDR3 is TGTGCCAGCAGCTTCCGGACAGGGCTTAATTCACCCCTCCACTTT. Translating it yields CASSFRTGLNSPLHF.

Of note for this clone: A read error may produce the germline difference seen at one junction end. In the same sample, other DNA sequences code for this CDR3. The chain carries TRBV15 and TRBJ2-4; no clear D. The CDR3 sequence is 13 residues long. CDR1 and CDR2 from the germline V gene are LNHNV and YYDKDF (reference sequence). Here the CDR3 DNA reads TGTGCCACCAGTAGAGATCCGGAAAACATTCAGTACTTC. It yields the protein CATSRDPENIQYF. Complete variable domain (other parts from reference TRBV15 and TRBJ2-4): DAMVIQNPRYQVTQFGKPVTLSCSQTLNHNVMYWYQQKSSQAPKLLFHYYDKDFNNEADTPDNFQSRRPNTSFCFLDIRSPGLGDTAMYLCATSRDPENIQYFGAGTRLSVL.

This chain links TRBV4-1 with TRBJ2-7; weak D call: TRBD1 (5 bases). This CDR3 is 15 amino acids long. CDR1 and CDR2 (germline): MGHRA, YSYEKL. V lost 1 base and J 2 bases, leaving 12 bases between the germline ends. DNA for the CDR3: TGCGCCAGCAGCCAAGTAAAGGCAGGGACCTACGAGCAGTACTTC. Translated: CASSQVKAGTYEQYF.

The rearrangement uses TRBV13 and TRBJ2-3, with 15 positions matching TRBD2. The CDR3 sequence is 18 residues long. V gave up 4 bases and J gave up 2 bases; unmatched junction bases: 7. In germline, CDR1 is PRHDT, CDR2 FYEKMQ (reference sequence). CDR3 protein: CASSSRTSGGANTDTQYF. As DNA, the CDR3 is TGTGCCAGCAGCTCCCGGACTAGCGGGGGGGCCAACACAGATACGCAGTATTTT.

This sequence joins TRBV5-1 and TRBJ1-6; tentatively, D is TRBD1 (5 bases). The germline V and J ends were trimmed by 3 bases and 9 bases, with 13 bases remaining between them. CDR1 and CDR2 from the germline V gene are SGHRS and YFSETQ. The CDR3 is made up of 14 amino acids. The CDR3 DNA reads as TGCGCCAGCAGCTACGGGGGAGGATCTTCACCCCTCCACTTT. Amino acid sequence: CASSYGGGSSPLHF.

The rearrangement links TRBV7-9 to TRBJ2-3, with TRBD2 matching 10 bases. CDR1 is SEHNR, CDR2 FQNEAQ, per germline (reference sequence). The length of the CDR3 is 13 residues. Trimming at V came to 5 bases and at J to 5 bases, leaving 1 base not matched to a gene. Here the CDR3 DNA reads TGTGCCAGCAGCCGACTAGCGGGAGATACGCAGTATTTT. Translating gives CASSRLAGDTQYF.

The CDR3 coding sequence is TGTGCCACCAGCAACGACAGGGGGCAGAGATACGAGCAGTACTTC. This gives the protein CATSNDRGQRYEQYF. The chain employs TRBV15 and TRBJ2-7; the match to TRBD1 covers 10 bases. This CDR3 is built from 15 residues. Losses at the gene ends were 4 bases for V and 4 bases for J; bases not matched to a gene: 7. Germline values: CDR1 LNHNV, CDR2 YYDKDF (reference sequence).

V usage is TRBV7-2 and J usage is TRBJ2-5, with TRBD2 matching 10 bases. The length of the CDR3 is 15 residues. Germline CDR1 SGHTA, CDR2 FQGNSA. With 3 bases clipped from V and 5 bases from J, the junction kept 6 bases outside the gene matches. CDR3 sequence (DNA): TGTGCCAGCAGCTTCGGTAGCGGGGGGTGGGAGACCCAGTACTTC. Translated, it gives CASSFGSGGWETQYF.

The V gene is TRBV6-5, the J gene TRBJ1-2; tentative D call: TRBD1 (6 bases). The ends were cut back, 2 bases at V and 4 bases at J, with 11 bases in the middle. The CDR3 extends over 14 amino acids. Germline V gene lookup returns CDR1 MNHEY and CDR2 SVGAGI. This CDR3 is CASSYQGKGYGYTF. The CDR3 region has the DNA TGTGCCAGCAGTTACCAGGGGAAAGGCTATGGCTACACCTTC.

J is TRBJ1-2 and V is TRBV7-5; TRBD1 is taken as the D call from the table, unchecked against the DNA. TRBV7-5 is a pseudogene. The CDR3 is made up of 15 amino acids. CDR3: CARSFGQAANYGYTF. CDR3 nucleotides: TGTGCCAGAAGCTTCGGACAGGCAGCTAACTATGGCTACACCTTC.

This clone was observed a single time. The chain uses TRBV2 and TRBJ1-1, with a tentative D call TRBD1 (6 bases). The V gene's germline CDR1 is SNHLY and CDR2 FYNNEI. V lost 2 bases to trimming and J lost 5 bases, with 9 bases between them. The CDR3 totals 13 residues. CDR3 protein: CASSENRETEAFF. The DNA of the CDR3 is TGTGCCAGCAGTGAAAACAGGGAGACTGAAGCTTTCTTT.

There are a few counts of this clone. The CDR3 DNA is TGCGCCAGCAGCCCTCAGGGGTATAGCAATCAGCCCCAGCATTTT. This gives the protein CASSPQGYSNQPQHF. The V gene is TRBV4-1, the J gene TRBJ1-5, with D tentatively TRBD1 (6 bases). This CDR3 spans 15 amino acids. V lost 4 bases and J 0 bases, leaving 10 bases between the germline ends. Germline V CDR1 and CDR2: MGHRA, YSYEKL.

The V and J genes are TRBV29-1 and TRBJ1-5; 7 bases are a match to TRBD1. Germline V gives CDR1 SQVTM, CDR2 ANQGSEA. With V trimmed by 6 bases and J by 3 bases, 8 bases remained unmatched. This CDR3 contains 14 residues. CDR3 in DNA: TGCAGCGTCGCCGACAGGGCTTTCAATCAGCCCCAGCATTTT. This codes for CSVADRAFNQPQHF. Based on the CDR3 plus reference TRBV29-1 and TRBJ1-5, the full variable domain is SAVISQKPSRDICQRGTSLTIQCQVDSQVTMMFWYRQQPGQSLTLIATANQGSEATYESGFVIDKFPISRPNLTFSTLTVSNMSPEDSSIYLCSVADRAFNQPQHFGDGTRLSIL.

In its sample, this clone was seen once. The J gene is TRBJ2-2, the V gene TRBV30, with TRBD2 as a possible D gene (7 bases). Trimming removed 7 bases at V and 3 bases at J, with 15 bases between. This CDR3 comprises 14 residues. Germline V CDR1 and CDR2: GTSNPN, SVGIG (reference sequence). The CDR3 DNA reads as TGTGCCTCCCCGCGGGGGCAGTACACCGGGGAGCTGTTTTTT. Translation: CASPRGQYTGELFF. Combining the CDR3 with reference TRBV30 and TRBJ2-2 gives the whole variable domain SQTIHQWPATLVQPVGSPLSLECTVEGTSNPNLYWYRQAAGRGLQLLFYSVGIGQISSEVPQNLSASRPQDRQFILSSKKLLLSDSGFYLCASPRGQYTGELFFGEGSRLTVL.

This chain connects TRBV9 to TRBJ1-1; D remains ambiguous. Trimming left V 4 bases short and J 0 bases short, with 7 bases between. The germline gives CDR1 SGDLS, CDR2 YYNGEE. This CDR3 is built from 13 residues. CDR3 bases: TGTGCCAGCAGCTCTCTATTGAACACTGAAGCTTTCTTT. This gives the protein CASSSLLNTEAFF.

This clone has only one observation. This chain joins TRBV5-1 and TRBJ2-1; 8 bases are shared with TRBD2. Germline V gives CDR1 SGHRS, CDR2 YFSETQ. V lost 3 bases and J lost 0; bases outside the gene matches: 11. The CDR3 consists of 18 residues. CDR3: CASSSRGGQGPSYNEQFF. For the CDR3, the DNA is TGCGCCAGCAGCTCCCGCGGGGGGCAGGGGCCCTCCTACAATGAGCAGTTCTTC.

The rearrangement uses TRBV19 and TRBJ2-5; TRBD2 aligns across 9 bases. The DNA end is a closer match to TRBJ2-7, so the J assignment may be wrong. CDR3 size: 16 residues. Per germline, CDR1 LNHDA and CDR2 SQIVND (reference sequence). CDR3 bases: TGTGCCAGTAGTATAGCAGTGACTAGCGGCTCCTACGAGCAGTACTTC. As protein: CASSIAVTSGSYEQYF.

V usage is TRBV7-9 and J usage is TRBJ1-2; 7 nucleotides agree with TRBD1. Germline-derived CDR1 and CDR2 are SEHNR and FQNEAQ (reference sequence). The CDR3 is 15 residues long. Unmatched junction bases numbered 6, after V lost 4 bases and J lost 1 base. The CDR3 nucleotides are TGTGCCAGCAGCTGGGGGACAGACCTTAACTATGGCTACACCTTC. Translated, it gives CASSWGTDLNYGYTF.

CDR3 sequence: CASSRRTGKGYEQYF. CDR3 sequence (DNA): TGTGCCAGCAGCAGACGGACAGGGAAGGGGTACGAGCAGTACTTC. This rearrangement joins TRBV7-6 to TRBJ2-7; 8 bases agree with TRBD1. V was clipped by 5 bases and J by 4 bases; unmatched bases: 10. The CDR3 has 15 residues. Germline CDR1 SGHVS, CDR2 FNYEAQ.

The chain recombines TRBV2 with TRBJ1-2; TRBD1 matches at 8 bases. In germline, CDR1 is SNHLY, CDR2 FYNNEI. This CDR3 is 13 amino acids long. Trimming took 7 bases from V and 7 from J; bases not matched to a gene: 8. The CDR3 DNA reads TGTGCCAGCACGGGCAGGGGGCGTGGTGGCTACACCTTC. The encoded protein is CASTGRGRGGYTF.

The CDR3 bases are TGCAGCGATTTATCGTTTGTAGAGTATGGCTACACCTTC. It translates to CSDLSFVEYGYTF. The V gene is TRBV29-1, the J gene TRBJ1-2; D gene uncertain. Germline assignment: CDR1 SQVTM and CDR2 ANQGSEA. The germline V and J ends were trimmed by 7 bases and 5 bases, with 17 bases remaining between them. The CDR3 runs to 13 residues.

The chain joins TRBV7-8 to TRBJ1-4; no definite D call. V dropped 4 bases and J dropped 6 bases, with 9 bases sitting between them. The CDR3 contains 13 residues. CDR1 and CDR2 (germline): SGHVS, FQNEAQ. As DNA, the CDR3 is TGTGCCAGCAGCTCAGTATCAGATGAAAAACTGTTTTTT. Its translation: CASSSVSDEKLFF.

CDR3 in amino acids: CASGPEGGTEAFF. The CDR3 DNA reads TGTGCTAGTGGTCCCGAGGGTGGCACTGAAGCTTTCTTT. This sequence joins TRBV12-5 and TRBJ1-1; D remains ambiguous. This CDR3 has 13 amino acids. Trimming removed 5 bases from V and 4 bases from J, with 11 bases in between. Looked up from germline, CDR1 is LGHNT and CDR2 is FRNRAP.

This chain connects TRBV6-6 to TRBJ2-4, with D maybe TRBD2 (6 bases). The length of the CDR3 is 16 residues. Between the trimmed V and J ends, which lost 7 bases and 2 bases, there was a span of 18 bases. Germline V gene lookup returns CDR1 MNHNY and CDR2 SVGAGI (reference sequence). For the CDR3, the DNA is TGTGCCAGCAAGTCGGGCTGGGAGGTAACCAAAAACATTCAGTACTTC. It translates to CASKSGWEVTKNIQYF.

The V and J genes are TRBV5-1 and TRBJ1-2; D is perhaps TRBD1 (6 bases). CDR1 SGHRS and CDR2 YFSETQ come from the germline V gene. The CDR3 totals 13 residues. The V gene lost 4 bases and the J gene lost 2 bases, with 9 bases spanning the gap. The CDR3, as DNA: TGCGCCAGCAGCGCTGGACAGAACTATGGCTACACCTTC. Protein sequence: CASSAGQNYGYTF. The full variable domain, rest sourced from reference TRBV5-1 and TRBJ1-2, is KAGVTQTPRYLIKTRGQQVTLSCSPISGHRSVSWYQQTPGQGLQFLFEYFSETQRNKGNFPGRFSGRQFSNSRSEMNVSTLELGDSALYLCASSAGQNYGYTFGSGTRLTVV.